Listed below are T cell receptor beta chains from one sample, sequenced in a study of blood T cell repertoires in COVID-19. TCRdb's copy holds only in-frame clones and misses some; the assay was immunoSEQ multiplex PCR. Of roughly 250,000 clones listed, 80% to 90% are singletons. The sequenced material came from PBMCs or T cells enriched from blood (not recorded which). The receptors were gathered from a woman in her 30s who had recovered from COVID-19. The CDR3 runs from the conserved cysteine through the conserved F or W. The D gene is left open where the match is weak. Some rows have no size entry. The others give once, few or many, or a class for an expanded clone.

V gene: TRBV28
J gene: TRBJ1-2
D gene: TRBD1
clone size: -
CDR3 protein: CASSSPGTVYGYTF
CDR3 DNA: TGTGCCAGCAGTTCACCTGGGACAGTCTATGGCTACACCTTC

V gene: TRBV6-6
J gene: TRBJ2-7
D gene: TRBD1
clone size: once
CDR3 protein: CASSMQGAAYEQYF
CDR3 DNA: TGTGCCAGCAGTATGCAGGGGGCGGCCTACGAGCAGTACTTC

V gene: TRBV28
J gene: TRBJ2-2
D gene: TRBD1
clone size: -
CDR3 protein: CASSLSIGTGVTGELFF
CDR3 DNA: TGTGCCAGCAGTTTATCCATCGGGACAGGGGTAACCGGGGAGCTGTTTTTT

V gene: TRBV12-3/TRBV12-4
J gene: TRBJ2-5
D gene: -
clone size: -
CDR3 protein: CASSLARAQTQYF
CDR3 DNA: TGTGCCAGCAGTTTAGCTAGAGCTCAAACCCAGTACTTC

V gene: TRBV6-6
J gene: TRBJ2-7
D gene: TRBD1
clone size: -
CDR3 protein: CASWTGGHEQYF
CDR3 DNA: TGTGCCAGCTGGACAGGGGGCCACGAGCAGTACTTC

V gene: TRBV7-3
J gene: TRBJ2-1
D gene: -
clone size: -
CDR3 protein: CASSFDSPGNEQFF
CDR3 DNA: TGTGCCAGCAGCTTCGACAGCCCCGGCAATGAGCAGTTCTTC

V gene: TRBV7-2
J gene: TRBJ2-7
D gene: -
clone size: -
CDR3 protein: CASSSRPGERYEQYF
CDR3 DNA: TGTGCCAGCAGCTCGCGTCCGGGGGAAAGATACGAGCAGTACTTC

V gene: TRBV5-4
J gene: TRBJ2-3
D gene: -
clone size: -
CDR3 protein: CASSPGGPLTDTQYF
CDR3 DNA: TGTGCCAGCAGTCCAGGGGGGCCACTCACAGATACGCAGTATTTT

V gene: TRBV18
J gene: TRBJ1-3
D gene: TRBD1
clone size: -
CDR3 protein: CASSPFHVQGATGNTIYF
CDR3 DNA: TGTGCCAGCTCACCGTTCCACGTACAGGGGGCGACAGGAAACACCATATATTTT

V gene: TRBV29-1
J gene: TRBJ2-2
D gene: -
clone size: once
CDR3 protein: CSVKLAGSNTGELFF
CDR3 DNA: TGCAGCGTCAAGTTGGCCGGGTCGAACACCGGGGAGCTGTTTTTT

V gene: TRBV30
J gene: TRBJ2-7
D gene: -
clone size: -
CDR3 protein: CAWRMTKINEQYF
CDR3 DNA: TGTGCCTGGAGGATGACAAAGATAAACGAGCAGTACTTC

V gene: TRBV5-8
J gene: TRBJ2-2
D gene: TRBD1
clone size: -
CDR3 protein: CAPPRQGSNTGELFF
CDR3 DNA: TGTGCCCCCCCCCGACAGGGGTCGAACACCGGGGAGCTGTTTTTT

V gene: TRBV5-6
J gene: TRBJ2-1
D gene: -
clone size: few
CDR3 protein: CASSSAPSGYNEQFF
CDR3 DNA: TGTGCCAGCAGCTCCGCCCCCTCGGGCTACAATGAGCAGTTCTTC

V gene: TRBV6-5
J gene: TRBJ2-4
D gene: TRBD1
clone size: -
CDR3 protein: CASRDRGQAKNIQYF
CDR3 DNA: TGTGCCAGCAGGGACAGGGGGCAAGCCAAAAACATTCAGTACTTC

V gene: TRBV18
J gene: TRBJ2-7
D gene: TRBD2
clone size: -
CDR3 protein: CASSPLSGSLGEQYF
CDR3 DNA: TGTGCCAGCTCACCATTGAGCGGGAGCCTCGGGGAGCAGTACTTC

V gene: TRBV7-8
J gene: TRBJ1-2
D gene: TRBD1
clone size: few
CDR3 protein: CASSFDRVGGYTF
CDR3 DNA: TGTGCCAGCAGCTTTGACAGGGTAGGAGGCTACACCTTC

V gene: TRBV11-1
J gene: TRBJ2-5
D gene: -
clone size: -
CDR3 protein: CASSYDRPQETQYF
CDR3 DNA: TGTGCCAGCAGCTACGACAGACCCCAAGAGACCCAGTACTTC

V gene: TRBV3-1/TRBV3-2
J gene: TRBJ2-5
D gene: -
clone size: -
CDR3 protein: CASSQEAYGYQETQYF
CDR3 DNA: TGTGCCAGCAGCCAAGAGGCCTACGGGTATCAAGAGACCCAGTACTTC

V gene: TRBV4-1
J gene: TRBJ1-5
D gene: TRBD1
clone size: -
CDR3 protein: CASSQVDRDNQPQHF
CDR3 DNA: TGCGCCAGCAGCCAAGTGGACAGGGACAATCAGCCCCAGCATTTT

V gene: TRBV30
J gene: TRBJ1-2
D gene: -
clone size: once
CDR3 protein: CAWSTQGRNGYTF
CDR3 DNA: TGTGCCTGGAGTACCCAGGGTAGGAATGGCTACACCTTC

V gene: TRBV7-6
J gene: TRBJ1-3
D gene: TRBD1
clone size: once
CDR3 protein: CASSMDREHSGNTIYF
CDR3 DNA: TGTGCCAGCAGCATGGACAGGGAACACTCTGGAAACACCATATATTTT

V gene: TRBV3-1/TRBV3-2
J gene: TRBJ1-1
D gene: -
clone size: -
CDR3 protein: CASSRTAPNTEAFF
CDR3 DNA: TGTGCCAGCAGCCGGACAGCCCCGAACACTGAAGCTTTCTTT

V gene: TRBV14
J gene: TRBJ2-1
D gene: -
clone size: few
CDR3 protein: CASSPPSGPEQFF
CDR3 DNA: TGTGCCAGCAGCCCCCCTTCGGGTCCTGAGCAGTTCTTC

V gene: TRBV6-6
J gene: TRBJ2-1
D gene: TRBD2
clone size: -
CDR3 protein: CASRAGETYNEQFF
CDR3 DNA: TGTGCCAGCAGAGCGGGAGAGACCTACAATGAGCAGTTCTTC

V gene: TRBV28
J gene: TRBJ2-7
D gene: -
clone size: -
CDR3 protein: CASSTGQTGVYEQYF
CDR3 DNA: TGTGCCAGCAGTACGGGGCAGACAGGTGTCTACGAGCAGTACTTC

V gene: TRBV29-1
J gene: TRBJ1-1
D gene: -
clone size: -
CDR3 protein: CSVGQEVPTEAFF
CDR3 DNA: TGCAGCGTTGGGCAAGAGGTACCAACTGAAGCTTTCTTT

V gene: TRBV24-1
J gene: TRBJ1-5
D gene: -
clone size: -
CDR3 protein: CATSDSGGWGNQPQHF
CDR3 DNA: TGTGCCACCAGTGATTCGGGGGGCTGGGGCAATCAGCCCCAGCATTTT

V gene: TRBV20-1
J gene: TRBJ2-3
D gene: -
clone size: -
CDR3 protein: CRGGSTDTQYF
CDR3 DNA: TGCCGAGGCGGATCCACAGATACGCAGTATTTT

V gene: TRBV28
J gene: TRBJ1-1
D gene: TRBD1
clone size: -
CDR3 protein: CASSFPGTGGEGTEAFF
CDR3 DNA: TGTGCCAGCAGTTTTCCCGGGACAGGGGGCGAGGGCACTGAAGCTTTCTTT

V gene: TRBV27
J gene: TRBJ2-1
D gene: -
clone size: -
CDR3 protein: CASSTDPGWNEQFF
CDR3 DNA: TGTGCCAGCAGTACCGACCCAGGGTGGAATGAGCAGTTCTTC